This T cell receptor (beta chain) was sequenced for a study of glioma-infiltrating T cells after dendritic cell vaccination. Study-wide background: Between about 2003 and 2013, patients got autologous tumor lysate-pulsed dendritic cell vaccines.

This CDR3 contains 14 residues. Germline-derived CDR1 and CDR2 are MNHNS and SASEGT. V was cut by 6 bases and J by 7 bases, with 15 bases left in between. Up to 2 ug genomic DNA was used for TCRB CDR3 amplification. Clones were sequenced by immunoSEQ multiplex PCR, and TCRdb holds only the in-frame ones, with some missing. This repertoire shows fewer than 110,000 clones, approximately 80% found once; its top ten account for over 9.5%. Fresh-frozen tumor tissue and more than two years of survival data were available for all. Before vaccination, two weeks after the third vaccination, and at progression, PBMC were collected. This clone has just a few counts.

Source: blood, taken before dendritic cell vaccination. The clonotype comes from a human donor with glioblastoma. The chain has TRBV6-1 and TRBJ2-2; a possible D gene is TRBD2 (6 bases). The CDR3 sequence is CASRSRRGYGELFF. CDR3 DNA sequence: TGTGCCAGCAGAAGCAGGAGGGGATACGGGGAGCTGTTTTTT.